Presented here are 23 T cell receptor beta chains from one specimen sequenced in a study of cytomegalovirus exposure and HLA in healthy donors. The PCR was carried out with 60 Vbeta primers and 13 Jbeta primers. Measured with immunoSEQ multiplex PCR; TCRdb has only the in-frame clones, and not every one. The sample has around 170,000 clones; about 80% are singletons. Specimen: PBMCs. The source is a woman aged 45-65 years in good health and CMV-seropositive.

For the CDR3, the DNA is TGTGCCAGCAGCCGAAAGGGGGCGGGCACCGGGGAGCTGTTTTTT. It yields the protein CASSRKGAGTGELFF. The chain couples TRBV6-5 to TRBJ2-2; 7 positions match TRBD1. The V and J ends lost 6 bases and 4 bases, in that order; junction bases with no gene match: 8. Germline lookup yields CDR1 MNHEY and CDR2 SVGAGI. This CDR3 spans 15 amino acids.

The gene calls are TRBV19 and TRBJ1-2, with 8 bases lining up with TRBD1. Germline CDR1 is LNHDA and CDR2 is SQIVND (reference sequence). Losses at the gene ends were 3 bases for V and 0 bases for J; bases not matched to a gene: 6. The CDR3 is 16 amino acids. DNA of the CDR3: TGTGCCAGTAGTATCTTGCAGGACAGGGCTAACTATGGCTACACCTTC. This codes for CASSILQDRANYGYTF.

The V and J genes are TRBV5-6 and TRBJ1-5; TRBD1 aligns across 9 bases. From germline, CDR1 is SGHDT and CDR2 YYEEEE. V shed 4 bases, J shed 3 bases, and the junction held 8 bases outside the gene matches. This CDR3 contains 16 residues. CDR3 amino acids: CASSLLGQGYNQPQHF. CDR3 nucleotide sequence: TGTGCCAGCAGCCTCCTAGGACAGGGGTACAATCAGCCCCAGCATTTT.

This chain's CDR3 is CASSLQGPPTYEQYF. The DNA for the CDR3 is TGTGCCAGCAGCCTCCAGGGTCCCCCCACCTACGAGCAGTACTTC. This chain uses TRBV28 with TRBJ2-7; D is possibly TRBD1 (5 bases). CDR3 size: 15 residues. Trimming shortened V by 6 bases and J by 2 bases, and 17 bases separated the two germline ends. In germline, CDR1 is MDHEN, CDR2 SYDVKM. Variable domain in full (rest from reference TRBV28 and TRBJ2-7): DVKVTQSSRYLVKRTGEKVFLECVQDMDHENMFWYRQDPGLGLRLIYFSYDVKMKEKGDIPEGYSVSREKKERFSLILESASTNQTSMYLCASSLQGPPTYEQYFGPGTRLTVT.

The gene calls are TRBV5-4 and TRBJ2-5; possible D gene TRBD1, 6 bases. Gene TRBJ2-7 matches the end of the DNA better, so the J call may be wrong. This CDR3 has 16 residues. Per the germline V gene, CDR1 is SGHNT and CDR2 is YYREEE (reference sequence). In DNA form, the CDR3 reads TGTGCCAGCAGCTCCAGGGGAAGGGGATACTCCTACGAGCAGTACTTC. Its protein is CASSSRGRGYSYEQYF.

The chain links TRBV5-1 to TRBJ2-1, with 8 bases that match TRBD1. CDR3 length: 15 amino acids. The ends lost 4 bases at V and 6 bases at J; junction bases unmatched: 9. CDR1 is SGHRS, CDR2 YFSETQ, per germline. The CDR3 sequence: CASSDPGQALNEQFF. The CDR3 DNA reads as TGCGCCAGCAGCGATCCGGGACAGGCCCTCAATGAGCAGTTCTTC.

The CDR3 DNA reads as TGTGCCAGCAGAGTCGACAGGGGTTGGGCCTACGAGCAGTACTTC. Translated, it gives CASRVDRGWAYEQYF. V usage is TRBV6-5 and J usage is TRBJ2-7, with 8 bases lining up with TRBD1. The CDR3 loop spans 15 amino acids. CDR1 is MNHEY and CDR2 is SVGAGI in the germline V gene. V lost 6 bases to trimming and J lost 2 bases; unmatched junction nucleotides: 9.

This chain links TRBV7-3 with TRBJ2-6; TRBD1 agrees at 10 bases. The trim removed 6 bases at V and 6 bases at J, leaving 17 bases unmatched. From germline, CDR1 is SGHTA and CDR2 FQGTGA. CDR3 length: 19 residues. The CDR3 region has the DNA TGTGCCAGCAGACGAACGGGGACAGGGGATACTCTGGAGGCCAACGTCCTGACTTTC. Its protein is CASRRTGTGDTLEANVLTF.

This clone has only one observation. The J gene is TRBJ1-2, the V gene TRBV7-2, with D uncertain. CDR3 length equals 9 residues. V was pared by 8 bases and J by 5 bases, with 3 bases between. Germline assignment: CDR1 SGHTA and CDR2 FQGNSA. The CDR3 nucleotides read TGTGCCAGCCCGTATGGCTACACCTTC. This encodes CASPYGYTF.

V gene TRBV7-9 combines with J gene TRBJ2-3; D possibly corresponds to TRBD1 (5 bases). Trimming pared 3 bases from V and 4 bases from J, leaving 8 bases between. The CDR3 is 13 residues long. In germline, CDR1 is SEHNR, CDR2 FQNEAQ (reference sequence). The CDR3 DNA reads TGTGCCAGCAGCTTTTTAGGGGCAGATACGCAGTATTTT. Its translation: CASSFLGADTQYF.

In nucleotides, the CDR3 is TGCGCCAGCGAAAAACTAGGGCCGAGCACAGATACGCAGTATTTT. Translation: CASEKLGPSTDTQYF. This chain connects TRBV5-1 to TRBJ2-3; possible D gene TRBD2, 5 bases. This CDR3 spans 15 amino acids. The V and J ends lost 7 bases and 0 bases respectively, with 15 bases between them. Germline V gene data show CDR1 as SGHRS and CDR2 as YFSETQ.

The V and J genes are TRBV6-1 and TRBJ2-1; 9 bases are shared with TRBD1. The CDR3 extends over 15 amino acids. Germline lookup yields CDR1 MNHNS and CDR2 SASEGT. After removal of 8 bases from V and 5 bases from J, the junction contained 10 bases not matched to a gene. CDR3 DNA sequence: TGTGCCAGCGCAGCCCGACAGGGGGGCAACAATGAGCAGTTCTTC. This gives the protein CASAARQGGNNEQFF.

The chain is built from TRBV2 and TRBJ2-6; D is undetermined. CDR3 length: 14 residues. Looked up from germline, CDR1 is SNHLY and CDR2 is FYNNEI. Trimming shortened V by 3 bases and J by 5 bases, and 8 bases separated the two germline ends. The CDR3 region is CASSEASRANVLTF. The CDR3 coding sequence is TGTGCCAGCAGTGAGGCCAGTAGGGCCAACGTCCTGACTTTC.

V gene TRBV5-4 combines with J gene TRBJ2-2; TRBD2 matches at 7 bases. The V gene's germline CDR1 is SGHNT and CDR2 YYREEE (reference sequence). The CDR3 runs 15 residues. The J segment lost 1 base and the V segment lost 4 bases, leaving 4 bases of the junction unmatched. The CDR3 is CASSPQRENTGELFF. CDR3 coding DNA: TGTGCCAGCAGCCCCCAGCGGGAGAACACCGGGGAGCTGTTTTTT.

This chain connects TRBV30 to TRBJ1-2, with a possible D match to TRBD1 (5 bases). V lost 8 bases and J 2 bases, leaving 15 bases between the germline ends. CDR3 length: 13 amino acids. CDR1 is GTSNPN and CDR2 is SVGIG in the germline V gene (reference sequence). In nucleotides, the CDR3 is TGTGCCCGACTTAAGACAGAAAACTATGGCTACACCTTC. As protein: CARLKTENYGYTF.

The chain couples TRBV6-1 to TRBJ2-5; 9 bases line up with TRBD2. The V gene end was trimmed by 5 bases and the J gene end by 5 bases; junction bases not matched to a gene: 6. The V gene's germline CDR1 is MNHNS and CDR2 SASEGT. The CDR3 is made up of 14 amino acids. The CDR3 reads CASSPSGTGETQYF. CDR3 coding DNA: TGTGCCAGCAGTCCTAGCGGGACGGGGGAGACCCAGTACTTC.

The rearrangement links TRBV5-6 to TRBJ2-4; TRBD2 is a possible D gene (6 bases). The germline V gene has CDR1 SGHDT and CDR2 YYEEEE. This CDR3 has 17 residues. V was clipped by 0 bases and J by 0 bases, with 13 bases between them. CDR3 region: CASSLGQTRLAKNIQYF. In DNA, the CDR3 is TGTGCCAGCAGCTTGGGACAGACTAGACTAGCCAAAAACATTCAGTACTTC.

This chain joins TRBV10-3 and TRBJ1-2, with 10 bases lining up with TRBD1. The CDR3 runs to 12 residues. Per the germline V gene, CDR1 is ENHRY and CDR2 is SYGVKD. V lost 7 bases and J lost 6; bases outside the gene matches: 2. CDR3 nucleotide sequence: TGTGCCATCAACGGACAGGGGGATGGCTACACCTTC. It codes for CAINGQGDGYTF.

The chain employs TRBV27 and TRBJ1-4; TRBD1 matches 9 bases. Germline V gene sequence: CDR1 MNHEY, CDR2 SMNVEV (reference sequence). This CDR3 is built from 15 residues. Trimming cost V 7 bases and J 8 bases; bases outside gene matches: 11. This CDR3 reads CASKPGQGSGEKLFF. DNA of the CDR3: TGTGCCAGCAAACCGGGACAGGGATCGGGGGAAAAACTGTTTTTT.

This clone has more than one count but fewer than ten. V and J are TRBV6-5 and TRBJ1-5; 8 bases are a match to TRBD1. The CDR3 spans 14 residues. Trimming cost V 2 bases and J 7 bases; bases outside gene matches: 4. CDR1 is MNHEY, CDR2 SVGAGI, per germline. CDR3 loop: CASSYGQGWQPQHF. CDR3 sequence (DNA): TGTGCCAGCAGTTACGGACAGGGTTGGCAGCCCCAGCATTTT.

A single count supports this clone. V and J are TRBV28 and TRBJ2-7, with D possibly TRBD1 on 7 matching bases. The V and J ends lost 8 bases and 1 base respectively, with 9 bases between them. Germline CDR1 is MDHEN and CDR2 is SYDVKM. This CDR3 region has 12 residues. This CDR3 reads CASSGGSYEQYF. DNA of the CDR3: TGTGCCAGCTCAGGGGGGTCCTACGAGCAGTACTTC.

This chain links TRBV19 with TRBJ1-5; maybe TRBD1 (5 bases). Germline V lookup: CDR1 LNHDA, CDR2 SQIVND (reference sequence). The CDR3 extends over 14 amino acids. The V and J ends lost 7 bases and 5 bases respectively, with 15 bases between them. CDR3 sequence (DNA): TGTGCCAGTAACGACAGAGGATCTTATCAGCCCCAGCATTTT. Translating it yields CASNDRGSYQPQHF.

Written as DNA, the CDR3 is TGTGCCAGTAAGAGAGCGGCAGGCCTTAACACTGAAGCTTTCTTT. The encoded protein is CASKRAAGLNTEAFF. The V call is TRBV19, the J call TRBJ1-1; D is unresolved. V was pared by 7 bases and J by 2 bases, with 17 bases between. The CDR3 has 15 amino acids. Germline loops: CDR1 LNHDA, CDR2 SQIVND (reference sequence).